A selection of T cell receptor beta chains follows, all from one sample in a study of T cell responses to AZD1222 COVID-19 vaccine. Clones were read by immunoSEQ multiplex PCR, and TCRdb kept only the in-frame ones, dropping some. The sample shows fewer than 100,000 clones, roughly 92% of them seen only once. The sample in question was peripheral blood, obtained on day 0 of AZD1222 vaccination. The receptors stem from an adult in good health. CDR3s leave out the opening cysteine and the closing phenylalanine or tryptophan. A clone size is listed for some rows: how often the clone was seen (once, few, many), or a class if it is expanded.

j_gene	v_gene	abundance	CDR3aa
TRBJ1-2	TRBV6-2/TRBV6-3	.	ASSASQRDHGYT
TRBJ1-2	TRBV11-3	once	ASSPDRGVYGYT
TRBJ2-6	TRBV4-3	.	ASSQDRASGSYLSGANVLT
TRBJ2-2	TRBV19	.	ASNRAAGELF
TRBJ1-1	TRBV19	.	ASKHPGLYTEAF
TRBJ2-7	TRBV18	.	ASSPGQVYEQY
TRBJ1-2	TRBV12-3/TRBV12-4	.	ASSFGGYGYT
TRBJ1-2	TRBV30	.	AWRLGGDYGYT
TRBJ1-1	TRBV18	.	ASSPKGASWNTEAF
TRBJ2-1	TRBV5-8	.	ASSRQGYGNNEQF
TRBJ2-7	TRBV14	.	ASSQGQGMIYEQY
TRBJ2-7	TRBV21-1	.	ASSKEFYEQY
TRBJ1-3	TRBV30	.	ALTMTGDTIY
TRBJ2-1	TRBV5-4	.	ASSLIGQSYNEQF
TRBJ1-2	TRBV7-2	.	ASSLGQALYGYT
TRBJ2-7	TRBV12-3/TRBV12-4	few	ASSLTPYEQY
TRBJ2-7	TRBV9	once	ASSVRAVGGEEQY
TRBJ2-5	TRBV4-1	.	ASSLRRQGTGETQY
TRBJ2-3	TRBV12-3/TRBV12-4	.	ASRRTVADTQY
TRBJ2-7	TRBV3-1/TRBV3-2	.	ASSPSSRLLGAEQY